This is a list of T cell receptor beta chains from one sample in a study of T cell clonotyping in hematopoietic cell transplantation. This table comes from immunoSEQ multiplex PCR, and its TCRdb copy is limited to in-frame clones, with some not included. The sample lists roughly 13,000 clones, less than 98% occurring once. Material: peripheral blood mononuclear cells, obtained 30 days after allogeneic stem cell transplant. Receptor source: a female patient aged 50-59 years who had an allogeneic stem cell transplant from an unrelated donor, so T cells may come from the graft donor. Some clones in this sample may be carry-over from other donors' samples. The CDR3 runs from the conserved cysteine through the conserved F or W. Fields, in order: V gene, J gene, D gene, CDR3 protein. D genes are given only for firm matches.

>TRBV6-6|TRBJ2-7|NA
CASSRPAREETYEQYF
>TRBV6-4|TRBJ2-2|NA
CASSESSGGSGELFF
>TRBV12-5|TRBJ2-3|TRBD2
CASGRTSGGSSDTQYF
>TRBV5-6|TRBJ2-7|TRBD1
CASSWTGLPYEQYF
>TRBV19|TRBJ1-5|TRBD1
CASKQGAFSNQPQHF
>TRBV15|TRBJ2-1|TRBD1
CATAPGQFRGSSYNEQFF
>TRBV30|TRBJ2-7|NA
CAWSGRTGNAYEQYF
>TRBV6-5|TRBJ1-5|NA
CASGRTPDQPQHF
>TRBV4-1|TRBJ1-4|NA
CASSQDPVTVVTNEKLFF
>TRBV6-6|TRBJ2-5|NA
CASSSTGPETQYF
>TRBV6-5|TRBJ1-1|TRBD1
CASRKQGSTEAFF
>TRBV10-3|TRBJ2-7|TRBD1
CATCPGQGAWEQYF
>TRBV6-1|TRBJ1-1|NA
CASLSAGGGTEAFF
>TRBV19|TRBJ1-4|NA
CASRPVGANEKLFF
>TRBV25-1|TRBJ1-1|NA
CASTPDLGASEAFF
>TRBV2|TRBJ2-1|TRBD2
CASRTSGGNEQFF
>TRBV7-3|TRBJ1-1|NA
CASSLTSGAAEAFF
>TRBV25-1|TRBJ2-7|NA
CASSEVKGRYEQYF
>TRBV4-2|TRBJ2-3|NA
CASSQETDSTDTQYF
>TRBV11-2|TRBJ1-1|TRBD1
CASSTPPARGHTEAFF
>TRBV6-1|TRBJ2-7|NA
CAIGRTATYEQYF
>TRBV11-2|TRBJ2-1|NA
CASSFRGSGSYNEQFF
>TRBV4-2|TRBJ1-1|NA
CASSQVARTNTEAFF